Reported below is one T cell receptor (beta chain). Its antigen is undetermined. CDR3 length: 17 residues. Germline CDR1 LGHDT, CDR2 YNNKEL (reference sequence). This sample was taken from a study of monozygotic twins with inflammatory bowel disease. Study findings and constraints: Among IBD patients, TCRbeta diversity (inverse Simpson) was lower than in healthy co-twins.

Reanalyzing the 5' RACE reads, TCRdb keeps one entry per CDR3 protein, without DNA. The sample has some 150,000 distinct CDR3 sequences. This TCR was sampled from a human donor with ulcerative colitis or Crohn's disease, or a healthy co-twin of an affected twin (not recorded which). This sequence joins TRBV3-1 and TRBJ1-6. The specimen sequenced was blood. CDR3 protein: CASSQDSLGGYNSPLHF.